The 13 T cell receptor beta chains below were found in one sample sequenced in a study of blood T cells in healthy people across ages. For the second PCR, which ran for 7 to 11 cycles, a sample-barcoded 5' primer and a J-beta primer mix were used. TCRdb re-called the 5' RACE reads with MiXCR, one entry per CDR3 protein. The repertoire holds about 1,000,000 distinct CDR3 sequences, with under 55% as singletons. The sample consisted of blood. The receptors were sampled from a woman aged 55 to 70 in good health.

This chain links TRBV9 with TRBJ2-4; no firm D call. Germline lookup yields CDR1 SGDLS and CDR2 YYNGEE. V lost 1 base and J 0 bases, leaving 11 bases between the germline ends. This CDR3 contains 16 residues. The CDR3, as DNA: TGTGCCAGCAGCGTAACAGATACACTAGCCAAAAACATTCAGTACTTC. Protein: CASSVTDTLAKNIQYF.

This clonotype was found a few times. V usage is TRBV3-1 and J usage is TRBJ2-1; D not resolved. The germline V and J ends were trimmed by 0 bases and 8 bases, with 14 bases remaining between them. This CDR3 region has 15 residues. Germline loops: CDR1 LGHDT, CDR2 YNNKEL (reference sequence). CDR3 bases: TGTGCCAGCAGCCAAGAATTTAGGCCTGACGATGAGCAGTTCTTC. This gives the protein CASSQEFRPDDEQFF.

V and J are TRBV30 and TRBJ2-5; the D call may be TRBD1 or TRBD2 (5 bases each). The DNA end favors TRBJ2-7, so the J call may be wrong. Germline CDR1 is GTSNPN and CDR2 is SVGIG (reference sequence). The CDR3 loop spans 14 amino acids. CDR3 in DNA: TGTGCCTGGAAGGGGAGCCTAATGACCTACGAGCAGTACTTC. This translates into CAWKGSLMTYEQYF.

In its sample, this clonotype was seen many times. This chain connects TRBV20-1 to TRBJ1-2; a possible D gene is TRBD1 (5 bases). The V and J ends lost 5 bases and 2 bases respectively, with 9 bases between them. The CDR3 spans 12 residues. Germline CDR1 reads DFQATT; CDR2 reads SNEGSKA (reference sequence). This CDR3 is CSALQVNYGYTF. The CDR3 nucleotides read TGCAGTGCTCTACAGGTGAACTATGGCTACACCTTC.

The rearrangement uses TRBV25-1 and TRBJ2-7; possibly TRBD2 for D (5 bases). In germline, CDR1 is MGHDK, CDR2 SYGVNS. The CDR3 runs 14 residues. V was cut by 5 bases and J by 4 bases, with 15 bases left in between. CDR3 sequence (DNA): TGTGCCAGCAGTAGAGACGGGAATAATTACGAGCAGTACTTC. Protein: CASSRDGNNYEQYF.

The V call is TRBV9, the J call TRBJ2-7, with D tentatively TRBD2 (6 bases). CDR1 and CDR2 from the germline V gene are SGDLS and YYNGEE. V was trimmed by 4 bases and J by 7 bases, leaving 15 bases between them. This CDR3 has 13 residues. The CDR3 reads CASSLQGGGEQYF. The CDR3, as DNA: TGTGCCAGCAGCCTCCAGGGAGGAGGGGAGCAGTACTTC.

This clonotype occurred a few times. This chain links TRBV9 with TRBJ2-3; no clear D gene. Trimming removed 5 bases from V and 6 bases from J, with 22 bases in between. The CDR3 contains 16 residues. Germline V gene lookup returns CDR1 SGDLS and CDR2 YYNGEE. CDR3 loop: CASSRRSANSMDTQYF. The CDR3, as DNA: TGTGCCAGCAGTCGTAGGTCGGCAAACAGCATGGATACGCAGTATTTT.

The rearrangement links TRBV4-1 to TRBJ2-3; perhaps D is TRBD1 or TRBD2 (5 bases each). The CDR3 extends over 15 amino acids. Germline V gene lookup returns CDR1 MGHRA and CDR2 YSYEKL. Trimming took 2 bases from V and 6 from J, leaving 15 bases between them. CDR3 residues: CASSQTGTDQDTQYF. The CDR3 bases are TGCGCCAGCAGCCAAACCGGGACGGACCAGGATACGCAGTATTTT.

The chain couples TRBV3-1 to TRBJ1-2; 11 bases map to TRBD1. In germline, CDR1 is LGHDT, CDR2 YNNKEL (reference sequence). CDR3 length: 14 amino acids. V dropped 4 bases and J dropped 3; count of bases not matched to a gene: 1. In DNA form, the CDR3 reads TGTGCCAGCAGCCCGGGACAGGGGGACTATGGCTACACCTTC. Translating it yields CASSPGQGDYGYTF.

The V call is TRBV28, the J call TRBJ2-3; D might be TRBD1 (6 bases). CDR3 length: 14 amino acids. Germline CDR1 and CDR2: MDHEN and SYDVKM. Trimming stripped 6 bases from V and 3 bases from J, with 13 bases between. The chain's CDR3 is CASRKGVSTDTQYF. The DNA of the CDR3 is TGTGCCAGCAGAAAGGGGGTCTCTACAGATACGCAGTATTTT.

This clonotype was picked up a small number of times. The DNA for the CDR3 is TGTGCCAGCAGTTCACGGGGAGGAGGCGAGCAGTACTTC. It is translated as CASSSRGGGEQYF. The chain employs TRBV12-3 or TRBV12-4 and TRBJ2-7; tentatively, D is TRBD2 (6 bases). This CDR3 has 13 amino acids. V lost 4 bases to trimming and J lost 6 bases, with 13 bases between them.

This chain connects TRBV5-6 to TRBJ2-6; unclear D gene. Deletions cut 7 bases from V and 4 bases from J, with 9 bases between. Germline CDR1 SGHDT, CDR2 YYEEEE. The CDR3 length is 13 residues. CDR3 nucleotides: TGTGCCAGCTACACCGCGGGGGCCAACGTCCTGACTTTC. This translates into CASYTAGANVLTF.

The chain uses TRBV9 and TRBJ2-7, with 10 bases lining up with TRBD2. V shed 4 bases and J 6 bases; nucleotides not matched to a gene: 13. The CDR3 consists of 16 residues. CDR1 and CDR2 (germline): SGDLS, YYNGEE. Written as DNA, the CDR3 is TGTGCCAGCAGCTCAGGGGGGCTAGCGGGAGTTTCCGAGCAGTACTTC. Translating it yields CASSSGGLAGVSEQYF.